This is a list of T cell receptor beta chains from one sample in a study of T-cell memory formation after mild COVID-19. MiXCR was run by TCRdb on the 5' RACE reads, yielding one entry per CDR3 protein. The repertoire holds more than 300,000 distinct CDR3 sequences, with around 15% as singletons. Material: PBMCs or a T cell subset sorted from them (not recorded which). These receptors were collected from a man between 18 and 35 years old who had mild COVID-19 (a few samples of this study predate the infection). Cell type and time point are not known. Both conserved end residues are part of each CDR3. The D gene is left open where the match is weak. A clone size is listed for some rows: how often the clone was seen (once, few, many), or a class if it is expanded.

abundance	v_gene	j_gene	d_gene	CDR3aa	CDR3nt
few	TRBV19	TRBJ2-2	-	CASSISDRTGELFF	TGTGCCAGTAGTATTTCCGACAGGACCGGGGAGCTGTTTTTT
few	TRBV20-1	TRBJ2-1	TRBD1	CSALDRGPYEQFF	TGCAGTGCTTTGGACAGGGGGCCCTATGAGCAGTTCTTC
few	TRBV20-1	TRBJ2-7	-	CSASAGPYEQYF	TGCAGTGCTAGTGCAGGCCCCTACGAGCAGTACTTC
-	TRBV5-1	TRBJ2-7	TRBD2	CASTRTSGGYEQYF	TGCGCCAGCACCAGAACTAGCGGGGGCTACGAGCAGTACTTC
-	TRBV2	TRBJ1-4	TRBD1	CASSDTRDRDHEKLFF	TGTGCCAGCAGTGATACCCGGGACAGGGATCATGAAAAACTGTTTTTT
-	TRBV14	TRBJ2-1	-	CASSLLGGRYNEQFF	TGTGCCAGCAGCCTACTGGGGGGGCGATACAATGAGCAGTTCTTC
few	TRBV9	TRBJ2-2	TRBD2	CASSVSGSNTGELFF	TGTGCCAGCAGCGTTAGCGGGTCCAACACCGGGGAGCTGTTTTTT
-	TRBV5-6	TRBJ2-7	-	CASSNAYYEQYF	TGTGCCAGCAGCAATGCTTACTACGAGCAGTACTTC
-	TRBV10-2	TRBJ1-3	-	CASSVTEGNTIYF	TGCGCCAGCAGTGTGACGGAGGGAAACACCATATATTTT
many	TRBV6-2/TRBV6-3	TRBJ2-1	-	CASSYADNEQFF	TGTGCCAGCAGTTATGCGGACAATGAGCAGTTCTTC
once	TRBV9	TRBJ2-1	-	CASSVQLVQTSYNEQFF	TGTGCCAGCAGCGTACAATTGGTCCAGACCTCCTACAATGAGCAGTTCTTC
few	TRBV29-1	TRBJ2-7	-	CSVFFVYEQYF	TGCAGCGTTTTTTTTGTATACGAGCAGTACTTC
-	TRBV20-1	TRBJ2-1	TRBD2	CSATAAGLYNEQFF	TGCAGTGCTACCGCAGCGGGGCTCTACAATGAGCAGTTCTTC
many	TRBV7-2	TRBJ2-3	-	CASSLERADTQYF	TGTGCCAGCAGCTTAGAGAGGGCAGATACGCAGTATTTT
-	TRBV29-1	TRBJ1-3	-	CSVPGAGAGNTIYF	TGCAGCGTTCCAGGGGCAGGGGCTGGAAACACCATATATTTT
many	TRBV5-1	TRBJ2-1	TRBD1	CASSSRGNVDNEQFF	TGCGCCAGCAGCTCCAGGGGGAACGTCGACAATGAGCAGTTCTTC
many	TRBV7-2	TRBJ1-1	-	CASSLVREAFF	TGTGCCAGCAGCTTAGTCAGAGAAGCTTTCTTT
-	TRBV6-5	TRBJ2-1	TRBD2	CASSYSLAGDNEQFF	TGTGCCAGCAGTTACAGCCTAGCGGGGGATAATGAGCAGTTCTTC
few	TRBV7-6	TRBJ2-1	TRBD1	CASSLPGTGMREQFF	TGTGCCAGCAGCTTACCGGGGACAGGGATGCGTGAGCAGTTCTTC
-	TRBV11-2	TRBJ1-2	-	CASSLTREHYGYTF	TGTGCCAGCAGCCTCACTCGGGAACACTATGGCTACACCTTC
-	TRBV20-1	TRBJ1-5	TRBD1	CSAIDRDINQPQHF	TGCAGTGCGATCGACAGGGACATCAATCAGCCCCAGCATTTT
few	TRBV19	TRBJ2-2	-	CASLEGAGYDSGELFF	TGTGCCAGTCTGGAGGGGGCCGGGTACGATTCCGGGGAGCTGTTTTTT
many	TRBV4-1	TRBJ2-3	TRBD2	CASSRGEGTDTQYF	TGCGCCAGCAGCCGAGGGGAGGGGACAGATACGCAGTATTTT
many	TRBV12-3/TRBV12-4	TRBJ2-7	-	CAIRDGSYEQYF	TGTGCCATCCGGGACGGATCCTACGAGCAGTACTTC
few	TRBV5-1	TRBJ1-6	-	CASSAQVSGSPLHF	TGCGCCAGCAGCGCGCAGGTTTCGGGTTCACCCCTCCACTTT
few	TRBV20-1	TRBJ1-3	-	CSALSSGNTIYF	TGCAGTGCCTTAAGCTCTGGAAACACCATATATTTT
few	TRBV6-1	TRBJ2-1	TRBD2	CASSNKRGVYNEQFF	TGTGCCAGCAGTAACAAGCGGGGAGTATACAATGAGCAGTTCTTC
few	TRBV27	TRBJ2-2	-	CASSLVGRGLWDTGELFF	TGTGCCAGCAGTTTAGTAGGCCGAGGGTTATGGGACACCGGGGAGCTGTTTTTT
few	TRBV21-1	TRBJ2-4	-	CASSKDGGSTKNIQYF	TGTGCCAGCAGCAAAGATGGGGGGTCCACCAAAAACATTCAGTACTTC
-	TRBV6-5	TRBJ1-2	-	CASAHESGYYGYTF	TGTGCCAGCGCCCATGAATCGGGCTACTATGGCTACACCTTC
-	TRBV4-1	TRBJ1-5	-	CASSQADGGQSSNQPQHF	TGCGCCAGCAGCCAAGCTGACGGGGGGCAGTCGAGCAATCAGCCCCAGCATTTT
-	TRBV14	TRBJ1-6	-	CASSLNIDSPLHF	TGTGCCAGCAGCCTGAACATAGATTCACCCCTCCACTTT
few	TRBV5-1	TRBJ2-7	-	CASSLGQGRVEQYF	TGCGCCAGCAGCTTGGGCCAGGGGAGGGTCGAGCAGTACTTC
-	TRBV5-1	TRBJ1-6	-	CASRWGSRETLHF	TGCGCCAGCAGATGGGGCTCGCGGGAGACCCTCCACTTT
-	TRBV7-6	TRBJ2-5	-	CASSPRVGASRETQYF	TGTGCCAGCAGCCCCAGGGTCGGGGCCTCTAGGGAGACCCAGTACTTC
-	TRBV11-1	TRBJ1-4	TRBD1	CASSTGTANEKLFF	TGTGCCAGCAGCACGGGGACAGCAAATGAAAAACTGTTTTTT
-	TRBV7-9	TRBJ2-1	-	CASSYPGQRGNEQFF	TGTGCCAGCAGCTACCCCGGTCAAAGGGGGAATGAGCAGTTCTTC
few	TRBV5-1	TRBJ2-3	TRBD2	CASSLNGGIDTQYF	TGCGCCAGCAGCTTGAACGGGGGGATAGATACGCAGTATTTT
few	TRBV20-1	TRBJ1-2	-	CSARSNSGMGRYGYTF	TGCAGTGCTAGAAGTAATTCTGGGATGGGAAGATATGGCTACACCTTC
-	TRBV12-3/TRBV12-4	TRBJ2-3	-	CASSLQNRNTQYF	TGTGCCAGCAGCTTGCAGAACAGAAATACGCAGTATTTT
-	TRBV19	TRBJ1-1	TRBD1	CASRRAGGAGTEAFF	TGTGCCTCCCGGAGGGCAGGGGGCGCGGGCACTGAAGCTTTCTTT
few	TRBV10-3	TRBJ2-1	TRBD2	CAISRGDSSYNEQFF	TGTGCCATCAGTCGGGGGGATAGCTCCTACAATGAGCAGTTCTTC
-	TRBV29-1	TRBJ1-1	TRBD1	CSVRTGGTEAFF	TGCAGCGTTCGGACAGGGGGCACTGAAGCTTTCTTT
-	TRBV18	TRBJ2-5	TRBD2	CASSPWGGGETQYF	TGTGCCAGCTCACCGTGGGGCGGGGGAGAGACCCAGTACTTC
-	TRBV20-1	TRBJ1-5	-	CSARDTTGADQPQHF	TGCAGTGCTAGAGATACGACGGGGGCAGATCAGCCCCAGCATTTT
-	TRBV3-1	TRBJ2-5	TRBD1	CASSSRDSLETQYF	TGTGCCAGCAGCTCCCGGGACAGTTTGGAGACCCAGTACTTC
few	TRBV6-6	TRBJ1-3	TRBD1	CASRLRTGVGDTIYF	TGTGCCAGCAGACTCCGCACAGGGGTAGGAGACACCATATATTTT
few	TRBV2	TRBJ2-3	-	CASSERRVADTQYF	TGTGCCAGCAGTGAAAGGAGAGTCGCAGATACGCAGTATTTT
few	TRBV7-9	TRBJ2-1	-	CASTRGQGLGEQFF	TGTGCCAGCACCAGGGGCCAGGGTCTTGGTGAGCAGTTCTTC
-	TRBV28	TRBJ2-2	-	CASSRWGTPNTGELFF	TGTGCCAGCAGCCGGTGGGGCACCCCGAACACCGGGGAGCTGTTTTTT
many	TRBV29-1	TRBJ2-5	-	CSVGQETQYF	TGCAGCGTTGGCCAAGAGACCCAGTACTTC
once	TRBV6-6	TRBJ2-3	TRBD1	CASSYQQGNTQYF	TGTGCCAGCAGTTACCAACAGGGGAATACGCAGTATTTT